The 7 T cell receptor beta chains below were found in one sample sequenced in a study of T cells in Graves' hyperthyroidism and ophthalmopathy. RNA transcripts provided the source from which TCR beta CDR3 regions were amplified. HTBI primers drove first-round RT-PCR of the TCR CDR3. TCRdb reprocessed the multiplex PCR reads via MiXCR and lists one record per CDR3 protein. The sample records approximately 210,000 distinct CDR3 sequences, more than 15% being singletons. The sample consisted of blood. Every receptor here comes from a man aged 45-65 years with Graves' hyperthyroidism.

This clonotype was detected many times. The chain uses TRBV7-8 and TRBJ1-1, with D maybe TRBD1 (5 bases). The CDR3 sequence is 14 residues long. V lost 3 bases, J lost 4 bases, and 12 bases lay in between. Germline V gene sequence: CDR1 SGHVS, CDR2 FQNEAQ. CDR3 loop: CASSFLGRGTEAFF. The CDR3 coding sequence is TGTGCCAGCAGCTTTTTGGGGAGGGGCACTGAAGCTTTCTTT.

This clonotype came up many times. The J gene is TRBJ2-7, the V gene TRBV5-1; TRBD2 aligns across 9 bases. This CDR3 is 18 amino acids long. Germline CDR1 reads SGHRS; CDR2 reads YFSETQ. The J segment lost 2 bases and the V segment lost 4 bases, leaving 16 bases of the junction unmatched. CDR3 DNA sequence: TGCGCCAGCAGCGGGAACCTACCTGGGACTAGCAAGACCTACGAGCAGTACTTC. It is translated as CASSGNLPGTSKTYEQYF.

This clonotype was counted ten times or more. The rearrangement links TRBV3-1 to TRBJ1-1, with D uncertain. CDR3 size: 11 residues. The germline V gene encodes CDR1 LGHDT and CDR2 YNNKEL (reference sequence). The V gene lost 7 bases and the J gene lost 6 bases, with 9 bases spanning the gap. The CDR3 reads CASTYKAEAFF. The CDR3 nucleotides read TGTGCCAGCACCTACAAAGCTGAAGCTTTCTTT.

Here the CDR3 reads CASSLEQGGTEAFF. The CDR3 region has the DNA TGTGCCAGCAGCTTGGAACAGGGAGGTACTGAAGCTTTCTTT. The chain couples TRBV5-4 to TRBJ1-1, with a tentative D call TRBD1 (6 bases). V dropped 0 bases and J dropped 5 bases, with 11 bases sitting between them. This CDR3 is built from 14 residues. Looked up from germline, CDR1 is SGHNT and CDR2 is YYREEE (reference sequence).

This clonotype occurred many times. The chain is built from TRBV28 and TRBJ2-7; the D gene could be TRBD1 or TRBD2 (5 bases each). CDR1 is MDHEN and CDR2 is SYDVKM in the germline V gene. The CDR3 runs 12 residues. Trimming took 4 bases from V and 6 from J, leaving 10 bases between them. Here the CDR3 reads CASSWGRGEQYF. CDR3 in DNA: TGTGCCAGCAGTTGGGGGAGAGGCGAGCAGTACTTC.

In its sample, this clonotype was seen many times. CDR3 DNA sequence: TGTGCCAGCAGTTTAATCATGAACACTGAAGCTTTCTTT. It encodes CASSLIMNTEAFF. The chain couples TRBV27 to TRBJ1-1; no firm D call. This CDR3 comprises 13 residues. Germline CDR1 MNHEY, CDR2 SMNVEV (reference sequence). Trimming took off 2 bases at V and 0 bases at J, with 4 bases between the two ends.

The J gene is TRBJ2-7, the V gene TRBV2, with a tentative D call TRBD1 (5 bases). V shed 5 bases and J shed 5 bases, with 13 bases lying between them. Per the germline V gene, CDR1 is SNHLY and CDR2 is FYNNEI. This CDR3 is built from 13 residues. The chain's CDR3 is CASSFGRANEQYF. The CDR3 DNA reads TGTGCCAGCAGTTTTGGCAGGGCGAACGAGCAGTACTTC.